This entry lists 25 T cell receptor beta chains sequenced from one sample in a study of blood T cell repertoires in COVID-19. Generated by immunoSEQ multiplex PCR, the TCRdb table keeps only in-frame clones and is missing some. Altogether about 180,000 clones are present, roughly 90% being singletons, with the ten largest covering 20% to 25%. The sample comprised peripheral blood. These receptors were obtained from a man between 65 and 80 years old with active or convalescent COVID-19.

This clone was observed a few times. The chain is built from TRBV30 and TRBJ1-2, with a tentative D call TRBD1 (6 bases). V lost 4 bases to trimming and J lost 1 base, with 10 bases between them. The CDR3 runs 13 residues. Germline-derived CDR1 and CDR2 are GTSNPN and SVGIG (reference sequence). CDR3 DNA: TGTGCCTGGAACAGGGACCTTAACTATGGCTACACCTTC. It specifies CAWNRDLNYGYTF.

A single count supports this clone. The rearrangement links TRBV18 to TRBJ1-2; the D gene is possibly TRBD1 (6 bases). V lost 0 bases, J lost 3 bases, and 14 bases lay in between. The V gene's germline CDR1 is KGHSH and CDR2 LQKENI. This CDR3 has 16 residues. DNA of the CDR3: TGTGCCAGCTCACCACCGGGCTCAGGGGTTGACTATGGCTACACCTTC. It yields the protein CASSPPGSGVDYGYTF.

The rearrangement links TRBV25-1 to TRBJ2-3, with TRBD2 matching over 7 bases. Looked up from germline, CDR1 is MGHDK and CDR2 is SYGVNS. The CDR3 totals 18 residues. The junction had 16 bases not matched to a gene; V was cut back by 4 bases and J by 3 bases. CDR3 region: CASSVVIGYRRETDTQYF. The CDR3 nucleotides are TGTGCCAGCAGTGTGGTCATCGGGTATCGGCGGGAGACAGATACGCAGTATTTT.

This chain uses TRBV7-2 with TRBJ2-1, with 8 bases matching TRBD2. Germline trimming cut 0 bases from V and 2 bases from J; bases unmatched to any gene: 0. Germline CDR1 is SGHTA and CDR2 is FQGNSA. The CDR3 length is 15 residues. The CDR3 DNA sequence: TGTGCCAGCAGCTTAGCTAGCGGGACCTACAATGAGCAGTTCTTC. It specifies CASSLASGTYNEQFF.

This sequence joins TRBV5-1 and TRBJ1-2; D not resolved. The germline CDR1 and CDR2 sequences are SGHRS and YFSETQ. The CDR3 totals 16 residues. V lost 0 bases to trimming and J lost 0 bases, with 12 bases between them. Written as DNA, the CDR3 is TGCGCCAGCAGCTTGGCCGACTTGGGAGCTAACTATGGCTACACCTTC. This translates into CASSLADLGANYGYTF.

The chain employs TRBV7-2 and TRBJ1-1; the match to TRBD1 covers 9 bases. The CDR3 is made up of 15 amino acids. The ends lost 3 bases at V and 3 bases at J; junction bases unmatched: 5. CDR1 and CDR2 (germline): SGHTA, FQGNSA. The CDR3 reads CASSFRTGVDTEAFF. Written as DNA, the CDR3 is TGTGCCAGCAGCTTTCGGACAGGGGTTGACACTGAAGCTTTCTTT.

This chain links TRBV18 with TRBJ2-1; the D is unclear. Germline V gene sequence: CDR1 KGHSH, CDR2 LQKENI. The CDR3 totals 14 residues. V dropped 3 bases and J dropped 2 bases, with 8 bases sitting between them. The DNA for the CDR3 is TGTGCCAGCTCACCGAGGAAAGCCTACAATGAGCAGTTCTTC. Translating gives CASSPRKAYNEQFF.

The V and J genes are TRBV6-5 and TRBJ1-2; TRBD1 agrees at 7 bases. The J segment lost 8 bases and the V segment lost 6 bases, leaving 9 bases of the junction unmatched. The CDR3 is made up of 13 amino acids. Germline V gene data show CDR1 as MNHEY and CDR2 as SVGAGI. The CDR3 loop reads CASRLDRDEGYTF. The CDR3 bases are TGTGCCAGCAGACTCGACAGGGATGAAGGCTACACCTTC.

This clone was detected a few times. The chain carries TRBV19 and TRBJ1-2; tentatively, D is TRBD1 (6 bases). Germline V gene lookup returns CDR1 LNHDA and CDR2 SQIVND (reference sequence). Trimming pared 5 bases from V and 6 bases from J, leaving 13 bases between. The length of the CDR3 is 13 residues. CDR3 nucleotide sequence: TGTGCCAGTAGTCCACAGGGAATGCATGGCTACACCTTC. It codes for CASSPQGMHGYTF.

The rearrangement uses TRBV6-5 and TRBJ1-1; weak D call: TRBD1 (5 bases). V shed 2 bases and J shed 5 bases, with 18 bases lying between them. The CDR3 has 16 amino acids. Germline V gene data show CDR1 as MNHEY and CDR2 as SVGAGI. This CDR3 reads CASSYKGTGQGTEAFF. The DNA for the CDR3 is TGTGCCAGCAGTTACAAGGGAACAGGCCAAGGGACTGAAGCTTTCTTT.

The chain couples TRBV6-2 or TRBV6-3 to TRBJ2-1; 7 bases map to TRBD2. V lost 2 bases and J lost 2; bases outside the gene matches: 3. The CDR3 spans 15 residues. Looked up from germline, CDR1 is MNHEY and CDR2 is SVGEGT. CDR3 in amino acids: CASSYGAGAYNEQFF. Written as DNA, the CDR3 is TGTGCCAGCAGTTACGGGGCGGGAGCCTACAATGAGCAGTTCTTC.

The chain is built from TRBV3-1 (or the pseudogene TRBV3-2) and TRBJ2-3; D is possibly TRBD2 (6 bases). Germline CDR1 LGHDT, CDR2 YNNKEL (reference sequence). V lost 2 bases and J 0 bases, leaving 12 bases between the germline ends. This CDR3 is 16 amino acids long. CDR3 residues: CASSQRLGGSTDTQYF. DNA of the CDR3: TGTGCCAGCAGCCAACGACTGGGAGGAAGCACAGATACGCAGTATTTT.

The count of this clone is one. CDR3 loop: CASSLEPPIAGRVNEQFF. In nucleotides, the CDR3 is TGTGCCAGCTCACTGGAACCCCCCATAGCAGGGCGTGTCAATGAGCAGTTCTTC. This sequence joins TRBV28 and TRBJ2-1; a weak D match, TRBD1 (5 bases). The germline V gene encodes CDR1 MDHEN and CDR2 SYDVKM. V was trimmed by 8 bases and J by 6 bases, leaving 29 bases between them. CDR3 length: 18 amino acids.

The V call is TRBV9, the J call TRBJ2-5, with D possibly matching TRBD1 (5 bases). Trimming pared 2 bases from V and 5 bases from J, leaving 10 bases between. The CDR3 is 13 residues long. Germline V CDR1 and CDR2: SGDLS, YYNGEE. CDR3 coding DNA: TGTGCCAGCAGCGTCTGGGGCTCGGAGACCCAGTACTTC. Amino acid sequence: CASSVWGSETQYF.

V is TRBV7-8 and J is TRBJ1-1; maybe TRBD1 (5 bases). The CDR3 is made up of 16 amino acids. V was pared by 4 bases and J by 1 base, with 16 bases between. Germline V gene data show CDR1 as SGHVS and CDR2 as FQNEAQ. The CDR3 loop is CASSWGRELRNTEAFF. The DNA for the CDR3 is TGTGCCAGCAGCTGGGGGAGGGAGCTAAGGAACACTGAAGCTTTCTTT.

This clone has just a few counts. The chain is built from TRBV7-2 and TRBJ1-3, with D tentatively TRBD1 (6 bases). The CDR3 has 15 amino acids. The germline CDR1 and CDR2 sequences are SGHTA and FQGNSA. V dropped 5 bases and J dropped 0 bases, with 11 bases sitting between them. As DNA, the CDR3 is TGTGCCAGCAGCCCTGGGACAACCTCTGGAAACACCATATATTTT. This gives the protein CASSPGTTSGNTIYF.

The chain links TRBV10-2 to TRBJ2-7; 7 bases fit TRBD1. Trimming took 6 bases from V and 1 from J; bases not matched to a gene: 6. The CDR3 is 14 residues long. Germline values: CDR1 WSHSY, CDR2 SAAADI. CDR3 bases: TGCGCCAGCAGAGTCCCGGGACAGTCCTACGAGCAGTACTTC. This encodes CASRVPGQSYEQYF.

J is TRBJ1-5 and V is TRBV4-1; 8 bases agree with TRBD1. With 1 base clipped from V and 5 bases from J, the junction kept 7 bases outside the gene matches. CDR3 length equals 16 residues. Per the germline V gene, CDR1 is MGHRA and CDR2 is YSYEKL. The CDR3, as DNA: TGCGCCAGCAGCCAAGGACAGGGGAGCTTCGATCAGCCCCAGCATTTT. It codes for CASSQGQGSFDQPQHF.

The chain carries TRBV5-1 and TRBJ2-2, with D possibly TRBD2 on 6 matching bases. Germline-derived CDR1 and CDR2 are SGHRS and YFSETQ. The CDR3 sequence is 17 residues long. The ends were cut back, 1 base at V and 5 bases at J, with 18 bases in the middle. CDR3 in DNA: TGCGCCAGCAGCTTGAGGGGAGGCACTTTCAGTACCGGGGAGCTGTTTTTT. It yields the protein CASSLRGGTFSTGELFF.

This chain links TRBV9 with TRBJ1-6; 10 bases are shared with TRBD1. CDR1 SGDLS and CDR2 YYNGEE come from the germline V gene. V trimming: 4 bases; J trimming: 6 bases; junction bases outside the gene matches: 7. CDR3 length: 16 amino acids. In DNA, the CDR3 is TGTGCCAGCAGCCTCGGACAGGGGGAAACTAATTCACCCCTCCACTTT. It yields the protein CASSLGQGETNSPLHF.

This clone has a single count. The genes are TRBV20-1 and TRBJ1-2; no reliable D call. The ends were cut back, 1 base at V and 7 bases at J, with 7 bases in the middle. The CDR3 has 11 residues. Germline V gives CDR1 DFQATT, CDR2 SNEGSKA (reference sequence). The CDR3 sequence: CSARGRAGYTF. The CDR3, as DNA: TGCAGTGCTAGAGGGAGGGCTGGCTACACCTTC.

The table lists this clone with a few counts. Other nucleotide sequences in the sample specify the same CDR3. The V and J genes are TRBV28 and TRBJ2-1, with 9 bases that match TRBD2. CDR1 is MDHEN, CDR2 SYDVKM, per germline. There are 15 residues in the CDR3. V dropped 0 bases and J dropped 5; count of bases not matched to a gene: 2. This CDR3 is CASSLWTSGNNEQFF. CDR3 bases: TGTGCCAGCAGTTTATGGACTAGCGGAAACAATGAGCAGTTCTTC.

V is TRBV7-9 and J is TRBJ1-3; TRBD1 matches at 8 bases. The CDR3 extends over 15 amino acids. From germline, CDR1 is SEHNR and CDR2 FQNEAQ (reference sequence). V trimming: 4 bases; J trimming: 3 bases; junction bases outside the gene matches: 5. CDR3 nucleotides: TGTGCCAGCAGCTGGGACAGGAACCTTGGAAACACCATATATTTT. Its translation is CASSWDRNLGNTIYF.

The chain recombines TRBV25-1 with TRBJ1-4; D is perhaps TRBD1 (5 bases). The V gene lost 0 bases and the J gene lost 4 bases, with 6 bases spanning the gap. The CDR3 consists of 14 residues. Germline CDR1 MGHDK, CDR2 SYGVNS. The CDR3 nucleotides read TGTGCCAGCAGTGAATACAGGGATAATGAAAAACTGTTTTTT. It encodes CASSEYRDNEKLFF.

This rearrangement joins TRBV24-1 to TRBJ2-2; 9 nucleotides match TRBD1. With 7 bases clipped from V and 5 bases from J, the junction kept 7 bases outside the gene matches. The CDR3 covers 15 residues. Germline CDR1 KGHDR, CDR2 SFDVKD. The CDR3 region is CATRVGQGRTGELFF. The CDR3 coding sequence is TGTGCCACCAGGGTCGGACAGGGGCGGACCGGGGAGCTGTTTTTT.